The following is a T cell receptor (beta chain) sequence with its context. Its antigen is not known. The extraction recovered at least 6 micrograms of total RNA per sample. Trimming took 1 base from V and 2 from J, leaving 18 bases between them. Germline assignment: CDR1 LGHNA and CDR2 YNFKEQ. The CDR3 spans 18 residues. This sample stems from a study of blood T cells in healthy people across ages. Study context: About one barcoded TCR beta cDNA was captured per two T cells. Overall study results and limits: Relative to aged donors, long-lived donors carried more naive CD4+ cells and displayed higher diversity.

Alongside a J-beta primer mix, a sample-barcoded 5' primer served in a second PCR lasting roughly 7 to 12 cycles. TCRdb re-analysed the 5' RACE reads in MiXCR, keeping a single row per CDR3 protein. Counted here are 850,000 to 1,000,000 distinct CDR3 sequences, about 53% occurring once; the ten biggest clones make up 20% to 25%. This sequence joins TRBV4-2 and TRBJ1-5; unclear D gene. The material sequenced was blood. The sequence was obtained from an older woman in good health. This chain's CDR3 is CASSQGVGDGPGNQPQHF. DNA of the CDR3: TGTGCCAGCAGCCAAGGGGTCGGGGATGGGCCGGGCAATCAGCCCCAGCATTTT.